This passage covers 27 T cell receptor beta chains from one sample sequenced in a study of control samples from healthy donors and cancer patients. The protocol was immunoSEQ multiplex PCR, while the TCRdb copy is restricted to in-frame clones and leaves out a portion. The table records 250,000 to 300,000 clones, almost 85% of them present only once. Sequencing was carried out using PBMCs. Receptors originate from a woman aged 60-70 years with lung cancer.

The chain is built from TRBV5-6 and TRBJ1-2; D uncertain. Trimming cost V 0 bases and J 4 bases, with 4 bases left between them. Germline loops: CDR1 SGHDT, CDR2 YYEEEE. The CDR3 has 12 amino acids. As DNA, the CDR3 is TGTGCCAGCAGCTTGGGGACCTATGGCTACACCTTC. Its protein product is CASSLGTYGYTF.

The chain employs TRBV6-5 and TRBJ2-3; TRBD2 might be the D (7 bases). The germline gives CDR1 MNHEY, CDR2 SVGAGI. This CDR3 comprises 15 residues. V was cut by 6 bases and J by 5 bases, with 18 bases left in between. CDR3 region: CASRDRGGAGDTQYF. The CDR3 nucleotides are TGTGCCAGCAGGGACCGCGGGGGCGCAGGAGATACGCAGTATTTT.

The CDR3 sequence: CASSASLTSGRANEQFF. As DNA, the CDR3 is TGCGCCAGCAGCGCCTCTCTAACTAGCGGGAGGGCCAATGAGCAGTTCTTC. J is TRBJ2-1 and V is TRBV5-1; TRBD2 matches 13 bases. The CDR3 runs 17 residues. V was clipped by 4 bases and J by 6 bases; unmatched bases: 10. Germline CDR1 is SGHRS and CDR2 is YFSETQ.

The chain carries TRBV5-1 and TRBJ2-7, with D uncertain. Trimming stripped 5 bases from V and 4 bases from J, with 7 bases between. Looked up from germline, CDR1 is SGHRS and CDR2 is YFSETQ. CDR3 length: 11 residues. The DNA of the CDR3 is TGCGCCAGCAGGGACGCTTACGAGCAGTACTTC. This encodes CASRDAYEQYF.

The chain carries TRBV29-1 and TRBJ2-1; 8 nucleotides line up with TRBD1. The ends lost 5 bases at V and 1 base at J; junction bases unmatched: 4. This CDR3 contains 14 residues. Germline assignment: CDR1 SQVTM and CDR2 ANQGSEA. CDR3 protein: CSVQQGESYNEQFF. CDR3 nucleotides: TGCAGCGTTCAACAGGGGGAATCCTACAATGAGCAGTTCTTC.

The chain employs TRBV9 and TRBJ1-2, with 7 positions matching TRBD1. Germline-derived CDR1 and CDR2 are SGDLS and YYNGEE. The CDR3 extends over 14 amino acids. The V gene end was trimmed by 2 bases and the J gene end by 0 bases; junction bases not matched to a gene: 1. In DNA form, the CDR3 reads TGTGCCAGCAGCGTTACAGGGGCTAACTATGGCTACACCTTC. This translates into CASSVTGANYGYTF.

CDR3: CAWSVRQGYSPLHF. In DNA form, the CDR3 reads TGTGCCTGGAGTGTACGACAGGGGTATTCACCCCTCCACTTT. This chain joins TRBV30 and TRBJ1-6; 8 bases are a match to TRBD1. Germline CDR1 is GTSNPN and CDR2 is SVGIG (reference sequence). With V trimmed by 0 bases and J by 8 bases, 3 bases remained unmatched. The CDR3 loop spans 14 amino acids.

The chain has TRBV5-1 and TRBJ2-7; D unresolved. The CDR3 sequence is 13 residues long. Trimming left V 0 bases short and J 6 bases short, with 10 bases between. CDR1 SGHRS and CDR2 YFSETQ come from the germline V gene. CDR3: CASSLAPRREQYF. Here the CDR3 DNA reads TGCGCCAGCAGCTTGGCCCCCCGGCGCGAGCAGTACTTC.

The V call is TRBV28, the J call TRBJ2-7; TRBD1 matches 9 bases. CDR3 length: 15 amino acids. V gave up 7 bases and J gave up 4 bases; unmatched junction bases: 11. Germline V CDR1 and CDR2: MDHEN, SYDVKM. CDR3 in DNA: TGTGCCAGCACCGCCCCCGGGACAGGGATGTACGAGCAGTACTTC. Translation gives CASTAPGTGMYEQYF.

The chain couples TRBV4-1 to TRBJ2-3, with D perhaps TRBD1 (8 bases). The V gene's germline CDR1 is MGHRA and CDR2 YSYEKL. The germline V and J ends were trimmed by 4 bases and 4 bases, with 15 bases remaining between them. There are 15 residues in the CDR3. The CDR3 reads CASSRTGTISDTQYF. The CDR3 bases are TGCGCCAGCAGCCGGACAGGGACTATCTCAGATACGCAGTATTTT.

This clone has a single count. This chain links TRBV10-2 with TRBJ1-3; the D is unclear. The V gene's germline CDR1 is WSHSY and CDR2 SAAADI. The ends were cut back, 6 bases at V and 4 bases at J, with 13 bases in the middle. The CDR3 has 14 amino acids. The CDR3 region is CASSPNVLGNTIYF. CDR3 DNA sequence: TGCGCCAGCAGCCCAAACGTCCTGGGAAACACCATATATTTT.

This clone showed up just a few times. The V and J genes are TRBV5-8 and TRBJ1-1; D might be TRBD1 (6 bases). Per germline, CDR1 SGHTS and CDR2 YDEGEE. With 6 bases removed from V and 2 bases from J, the gap between germline ends came to 11 bases. This CDR3 has 13 residues. CDR3 in amino acids: CASKRQENTEAFF. CDR3 DNA sequence: TGTGCCAGCAAGCGACAGGAAAACACTGAAGCTTTCTTT. Together with reference TRBV5-8 and TRBJ1-1, the CDR3 gives the full variable domain: EAGVTQSPTHLIKTRGQQATLRCSPISGHTSVYWYQQALGLGLQFLLWYDEGEERNRGNFPPRFSGRQFPNYSSELNVNALELEDSALYLCASKRQENTEAFFGQGTRLTVV.

The chain employs TRBV27 and TRBJ1-2, with 11 positions matching TRBD1. Germline V CDR1 and CDR2: MNHEY, SMNVEV (reference sequence). The CDR3 runs 16 residues. Trimming removed 6 bases from V and 7 bases from J; junction bases left unmatched: 13. CDR3 nucleotide sequence: TGTGCCAGCAGACAGAACCCGGGACAGGGGGTGGGTGGCTACACCTTC. Translating it yields CASRQNPGQGVGGYTF.

The V call is TRBV2, the J call TRBJ1-5; TRBD1 aligns across 7 bases. This CDR3 is built from 14 residues. V lost 6 bases, J lost 7 bases, and 9 bases stayed unmatched. Germline CDR1 and CDR2: SNHLY and FYNNEI. In nucleotides, the CDR3 is TGTGCCAGCAGCGGGGACAGCCCCAGGCAGCCCCAGCATTTT. Amino acid sequence: CASSGDSPRQPQHF.

The gene calls are TRBV6-1 and TRBJ1-2; a weak D match, TRBD1 (5 bases). This CDR3 has 13 residues. CDR1 and CDR2 (germline): MNHNS, SASEGT. The V and J ends lost 2 bases and 7 bases respectively, with 11 bases between them. The DNA of the CDR3 is TGTGCCAGCAGTGAATATGGGCAGGGTGGCTACACCTTC. This encodes CASSEYGQGGYTF.

This clone was counted once. The chain employs TRBV5-5 and TRBJ2-1, with 8 positions matching TRBD1. Germline values: CDR1 SGHKS, CDR2 YYEKEE (reference sequence). With 5 bases clipped from V and 5 bases from J, the junction kept 3 bases outside the gene matches. There are 13 residues in the CDR3. The CDR3 region has the DNA TGTGCCAGCAGGCGGACAGGGAACAATGAGCAGTTCTTC. Protein product: CASRRTGNNEQFF. The full variable domain, with the rest looked up from reference TRBV5-5 and TRBJ2-1, is DAGVTQSPTHLIKTRGQQVTLRCSPISGHKSVSWYQQVLGQGPQFIFQYYEKEERGRGNFPDRFSARQFPNYSSELNVNALLLGDSALYLCASRRTGNNEQFFGPGTRLTVL.

The V gene is TRBV3-1 (or the pseudogene TRBV3-2), the J gene TRBJ1-5; D might be TRBD1 (6 bases). The germline V gene has CDR1 LGHDT and CDR2 YNNKEL (reference sequence). Trimming took off 0 bases at V and 11 bases at J, with 14 bases between the two ends. The CDR3 contains 14 residues. The CDR3 nucleotides read TGTGCCAGCAGCCAAGATTGGGGGGCGCGGGCCCAGCATTTT. Its translation: CASSQDWGARAQHF.

This clone is a singleton in its sample. The V gene is TRBV3-1 (or the pseudogene TRBV3-2), the J gene TRBJ1-1; unclear D gene. Germline V lookup: CDR1 LGHDT, CDR2 YNNKEL (reference sequence). Trimming shortened V by 2 bases and J by 0 bases, and 10 bases separated the two germline ends. The CDR3 runs to 15 residues. The CDR3 protein is CASSQSVGMNTEAFF. In DNA, the CDR3 is TGTGCCAGCAGCCAAAGTGTCGGGATGAACACTGAAGCTTTCTTT.

The CDR3 is CASSSWGRASSYEQYF. In DNA form, the CDR3 reads TGTGCCAGCAGCAGCTGGGGACGGGCCAGCTCCTACGAGCAGTACTTC. The rearrangement links TRBV5-6 to TRBJ2-7, with D possibly called TRBD1 or TRBD2 (5 bases each). Between the trimmed V and J ends, which lost 4 bases and 0 bases, there was a span of 17 bases. The CDR3 has 16 amino acids. CDR1 is SGHDT, CDR2 YYEEEE, per germline.

The chain has TRBV30 and TRBJ2-7, with D maybe TRBD1 (6 bases). Germline V lookup: CDR1 GTSNPN, CDR2 SVGIG (reference sequence). This CDR3 has 13 residues. With 4 bases removed from V and 2 bases from J, the gap between germline ends came to 12 bases. The chain's CDR3 is CAWNRQATYEQYF. The CDR3 coding sequence is TGTGCCTGGAATCGACAGGCCACCTACGAGCAGTACTTC.

This chain links TRBV5-4 with TRBJ2-3; D could derive from TRBD1 or TRBD2 (5 bases each). This CDR3 spans 15 amino acids. From germline, CDR1 is SGHNT and CDR2 YYREEE (reference sequence). Trimming cost V 0 bases and J 2 bases, with 10 bases left between them. CDR3 region: CASSLVGGFTDTQYF. The CDR3 DNA reads TGTGCCAGCAGCTTGGTTGGGGGATTCACAGATACGCAGTATTTT.

This clone was counted at least ten times. The chain carries TRBV3-1 (or the pseudogene TRBV3-2) and TRBJ1-2; TRBD1 aligns across 11 bases. CDR1 is LGHDT and CDR2 is YNNKEL in the germline V gene (reference sequence). This CDR3 comprises 17 residues. The V segment lost 4 bases and the J segment 4 bases; nucleotides outside the gene matches: 11. CDR3 protein: CASSPHRRTGGAYGYTF. Written as DNA, the CDR3 is TGTGCCAGCAGCCCCCACCGCCGGACAGGGGGCGCCTATGGCTACACCTTC.

This clone was detected only once. V is TRBV2 and J is TRBJ2-5; D gene uncertain. Per the germline V gene, CDR1 is SNHLY and CDR2 is FYNNEI. CDR3 length: 14 amino acids. V shed 2 bases and J shed 1 base, with 8 bases lying between them. This CDR3 reads CASSERLAQETQYF. The CDR3 DNA sequence: TGTGCCAGCAGTGAAAGATTAGCCCAAGAGACCCAGTACTTC.

This sequence joins TRBV7-8 and TRBJ1-3; tentatively, D is TRBD1 (5 bases). The germline CDR1 and CDR2 sequences are SGHVS and FQNEAQ. Deletions cut 1 base from V and 2 bases from J, with 12 bases between. The CDR3 covers 16 residues. CDR3 sequence: CASSLDRAGTGNTIYF. As DNA, the CDR3 is TGTGCCAGCAGCTTAGATCGGGCAGGGACTGGAAACACCATATATTTT. Based on the CDR3 plus reference TRBV7-8 and TRBJ1-3, the full variable domain is GAGVSQSPRYKVAKRGQDVALRCDPISGHVSLFWYQQALGQGPEFLTYFQNEAQLDKSGLPSDRFFAERPEGSVSTLKIQRTQQEDSAVYLCASSLDRAGTGNTIYFGEGSWLTVV.

This clone was detected a few times. V gene TRBV5-1 combines with J gene TRBJ2-7, with 14 bases identical to TRBD2. CDR1 SGHRS and CDR2 YFSETQ come from the germline V gene. The CDR3 spans 15 residues. Unmatched junction bases numbered 2, after V lost 1 base and J lost 5 bases. The CDR3 sequence: CASSLRGLAGDEQYF. In nucleotides, the CDR3 is TGCGCCAGCAGCTTGAGGGGACTAGCGGGAGACGAGCAGTACTTC.

A word on this clone: An end of the junction differs from the germline gene, which may be a read error. The J gene is TRBJ2-7, the V gene TRBV14; D may match TRBD1 or TRBD2 (5 bases each). CDR1 is SGHDN, CDR2 FVKESK, per germline. The CDR3 length is 13 residues. Here the CDR3 reads CASSQAMGLGESF. The CDR3 nucleotides read TGTGCCAGCAGCCAAGCTATGGGGCTCGGGGAGAGCTTC.

This chain joins TRBV19 and TRBJ1-4; the match to TRBD1 covers 7 bases. The CDR3 is made up of 13 amino acids. The V gene's germline CDR1 is LNHDA and CDR2 SQIVND (reference sequence). With V trimmed by 4 bases and J by 6 bases, 2 bases remained unmatched. The CDR3 bases are TGTGCCAGTAGTAGACAGGGTGATGAAAAACTGTTTTTT. Its protein product is CASSRQGDEKLFF.